This T cell receptor beta chain is drawn from a study of blood T cell repertoires in COVID-19. Germline V CDR1 and CDR2: SGHRS, YFSETQ. The CDR3 extends over 13 amino acids. J gave up 7 bases and V 7 bases, and 10 bases lay outside the gene matches. Assay: immunoSEQ multiplex PCR; the TCRdb copy retains only in-frame clones and omits some. The repertoire holds over 55,000 clones, with 84% as singletons. V usage is TRBV5-1 and J usage is TRBJ2-7, with TRBD1 matching over 8 bases. The receptor comes from a man in his forties or fifties with active COVID-19. The specimen was peripheral blood. The DNA for the CDR3 is TGCGCCAGCGGGGAGCCAGGGGGCGGTGAGCAGTACTTC. This sequence encodes CASGEPGGGEQYF.